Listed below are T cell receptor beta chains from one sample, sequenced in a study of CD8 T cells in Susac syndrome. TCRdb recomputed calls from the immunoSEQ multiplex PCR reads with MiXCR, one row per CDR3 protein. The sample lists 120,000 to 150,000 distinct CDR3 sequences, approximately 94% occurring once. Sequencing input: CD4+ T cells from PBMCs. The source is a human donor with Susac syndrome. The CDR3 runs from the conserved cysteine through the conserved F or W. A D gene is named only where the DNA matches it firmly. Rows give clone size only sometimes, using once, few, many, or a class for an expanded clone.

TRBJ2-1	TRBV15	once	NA	CATQGTGSYNEQFF	TGTGCCACACAAGGAACAGGGTCCTACAATGAGCAGTTCTTC
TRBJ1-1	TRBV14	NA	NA	CASSRMRQEEAFF	TGTGCCAGCAGCCGAATGCGACAAGAAGAAGCTTTCTTT
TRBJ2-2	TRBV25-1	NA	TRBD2	CASSETSGGHTGELFF	TGTGCCAGCAGTGAGACTAGCGGGGGACACACCGGGGAGCTGTTTTTT
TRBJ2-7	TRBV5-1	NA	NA	CASSLGSVRDSYEQYF	TGCGCCAGCAGCTTGGGCTCCGTGCGGGACTCCTACGAGCAGTACTTC
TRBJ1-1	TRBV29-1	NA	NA	CSVEEWGLEKAFF	TGCAGCGTTGAAGAGTGGGGACTCGAGAAAGCTTTCTTT
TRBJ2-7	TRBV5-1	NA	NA	CASSLDTSYEQYF	TGCGCCAGCAGCTTGGACACCAGCTACGAGCAGTACTTC
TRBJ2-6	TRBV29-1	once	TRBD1	CSVRGQGATGANVLTF	TGCAGCGTCCGAGGACAGGGGGCTACGGGGGCCAACGTCCTGACTTTC
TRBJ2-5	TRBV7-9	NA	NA	CASSQGALQETQYF	TGTGCCAGCAGCCAAGGGGCGCTACAAGAGACCCAGTACTTC
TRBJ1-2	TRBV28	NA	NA	CAINGYTF	TGTGCCATCAATGGCTACACCTTC
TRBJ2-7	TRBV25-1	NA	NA	CASSDLSDSF	TGTGCCAGCAGTGATTTGTCGGATTCCTTC
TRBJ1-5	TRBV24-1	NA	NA	CATIPLENQPQHF	TGTGCCACCATTCCGCTCGAGAATCAGCCCCAGCATTTT
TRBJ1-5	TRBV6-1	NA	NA	CASSPNAGGFGNQPQHF	TGTGCCAGCAGCCCCAACGCGGGGGGATTTGGCAATCAGCCCCAGCATTTT
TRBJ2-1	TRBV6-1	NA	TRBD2	CASSDGTSGRFYNEQFF	TGTGCCAGCAGTGACGGGACTAGCGGGAGGTTTTACAATGAGCAGTTCTTC
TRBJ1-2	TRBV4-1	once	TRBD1	CASSFGQGAIGYTF	TGCGCCAGCAGCTTCGGACAGGGGGCTATAGGCTACACCTTC
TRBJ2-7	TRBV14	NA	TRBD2	CASSLRLAGGEQYF	TGTGCCAGCAGCCTCCGACTAGCGGGAGGCGAGCAGTACTTC
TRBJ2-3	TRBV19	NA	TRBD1	CASMDRGRSTDTQYF	TGTGCCAGTATGGACAGGGGTCGGAGCACAGATACGCAGTATTTT
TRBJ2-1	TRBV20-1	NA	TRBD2	CSARGLAGEVLNEQFF	TGCAGTGCTAGAGGGCTAGCGGGAGAAGTCCTCAATGAGCAGTTCTTC
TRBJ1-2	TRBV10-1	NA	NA	CASSDYSDGYTF	TGCGCCAGCAGTGACTACAGTGATGGCTACACCTTC
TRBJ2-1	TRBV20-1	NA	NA	CSATYAGHDEQFF	TGCAGTGCTACTTATGCCGGGCACGATGAGCAGTTCTTC
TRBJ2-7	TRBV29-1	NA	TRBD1	CSVAGTGATYEQYF	TGCAGCGTTGCCGGGACAGGGGCAACCTACGAGCAGTACTTC
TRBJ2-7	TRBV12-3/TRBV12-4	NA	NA	CASSLDLGGVGEQYF	TGTGCCAGCAGTTTAGATTTAGGGGGAGTTGGCGAGCAGTACTTC
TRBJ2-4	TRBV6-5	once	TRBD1	CASSRGSSAKNIQYF	TGTGCCAGCAGCAGGGGGTCCTCAGCAAAAAACATTCAGTACTTC
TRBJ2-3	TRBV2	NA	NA	CASMSGIDTQYF	TGTGCCAGCATGAGCGGCATTGATACGCAGTATTTT
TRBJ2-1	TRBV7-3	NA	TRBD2	CASSLTTSARQFF	TGTGCCAGCAGCCTTACGACTAGCGCGAGGCAGTTCTTC
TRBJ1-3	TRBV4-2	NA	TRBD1	CASSHVGQGDSGNTIYF	TGTGCCAGCAGCCATGTCGGACAGGGGGACTCTGGAAACACCATATATTTT
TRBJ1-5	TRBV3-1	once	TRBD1	CASSGQVGTGKRAQHF	TGTGCCAGCAGCGGCCAGGTCGGGACAGGGAAAAGGGCCCAGCATTTT
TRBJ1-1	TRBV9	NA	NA	CASSAQGEAFF	TGTGCCAGCAGCGCTCAGGGTGAAGCTTTCTTT
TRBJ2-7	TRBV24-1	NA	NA	CATSAPGTYEQYF	TGTGCCACCAGCGCCCCGGGGACCTACGAGCAGTACTTC
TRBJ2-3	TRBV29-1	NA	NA	CSVEASDTDTQYF	TGCAGCGTTGAAGCTAGCGACACAGATACGCAGTATTTT
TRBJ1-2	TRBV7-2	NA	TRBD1	CASSLDPLQGAMKGYTF	TGTGCCAGCAGCTTAGACCCTTTACAGGGGGCGATGAAAGGCTACACCTTC
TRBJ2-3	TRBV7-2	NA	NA	CASSLVSGVDTQYF	TGTGCCAGCAGCTTAGTCTCAGGAGTGGATACGCAGTATTTT
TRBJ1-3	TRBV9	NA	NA	CASSVFTQSSGNTIYF	TGTGCCAGCAGCGTATTCACGCAAAGCTCTGGAAACACCATATATTTT
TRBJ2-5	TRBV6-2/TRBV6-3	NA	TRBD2	CASSRPGTSALGEAQYF	TGTGCCAGCAGCCGCCCCGGGACTAGCGCCCTCGGGGAGGCCCAGTACTTC